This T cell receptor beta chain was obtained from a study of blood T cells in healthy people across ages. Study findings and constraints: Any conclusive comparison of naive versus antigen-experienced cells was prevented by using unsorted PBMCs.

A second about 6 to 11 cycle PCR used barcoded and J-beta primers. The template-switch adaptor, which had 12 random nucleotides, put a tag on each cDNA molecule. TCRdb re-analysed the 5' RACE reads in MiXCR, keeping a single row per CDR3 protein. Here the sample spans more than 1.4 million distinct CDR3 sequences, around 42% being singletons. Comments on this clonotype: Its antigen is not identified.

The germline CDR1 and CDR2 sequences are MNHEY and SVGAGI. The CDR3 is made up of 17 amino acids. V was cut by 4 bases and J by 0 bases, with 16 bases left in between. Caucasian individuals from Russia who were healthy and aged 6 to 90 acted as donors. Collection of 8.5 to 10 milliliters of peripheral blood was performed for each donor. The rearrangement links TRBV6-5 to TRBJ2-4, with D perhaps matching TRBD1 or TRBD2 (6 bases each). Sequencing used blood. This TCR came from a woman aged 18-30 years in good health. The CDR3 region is CASSSSSRGPAKNIQYF. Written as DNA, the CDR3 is TGTGCCAGCAGTTCCTCCTCCCGGGGGCCAGCCAAAAACATTCAGTACTTC.